This record looks at one TCR beta chain sequence and its context. Its target is unknown. Method: immunoSEQ multiplex PCR; TCRdb's copy keeps in-frame clones and lacks some. This sample has 150,000 to 200,000 clones; 90% to 95% occur once, and the top ten carry 3.5% to 5%. This sample was taken from a study of T cell responses to AZD1222 COVID-19 vaccine. Across the study: Doses given second, at about 4 or about 12 weeks, were pooled. The study's findings and limits: Vaccine-associated CD4 TCRs ranged over spike, dominating at 160-218 and 743-854.

This CDR3 has 17 amino acids. Germline-derived CDR1 and CDR2 are MRHNA and SNTAGT. V was shortened by 3 bases and J by 0 bases, with 12 bases between the two germline ends. This chain links TRBV6-4 with TRBJ1-6; D gene ambiguous. This specimen was peripheral blood, taken on day 0 of AZD1222 vaccination. The TCR comes from an adult in good health. The CDR3 protein is CASSESPLSSYNSPLHF. In nucleotides, the CDR3 is TGTGCCAGCAGTGAATCGCCCCTGAGCTCCTATAATTCACCCCTCCACTTT.